The clone carrying this T cell receptor beta chain was detected many times. Its antigen is unidentified. The data were obtained in a study of neurological immune-mediated disorders. Regarding the study as a whole: No CDR3 amino acid sequences recurred among expanded clones across subjects, suggesting private repertoires in all groups.

5'RACE with 10-nucleotide random UMIs produced the cDNA. From 15-18 subjects, each sequencing run yielded over 170 million TCR-beta sequences. TCRdb ran MiXCR on the 5' RACE reads and lists one entry per CDR3 protein. The data hold about 58,000 distinct CDR3 sequences, with roughly 3.5% observed a single time. The unsorted libraries were made from 2 million PBMCs kept at -80 C. V lost 2 bases to trimming and J lost 3 bases, with 5 bases between them. Germline V CDR1 and CDR2: SGHTA, FQGTGA. The CDR3 extends over 13 amino acids. The sequence was obtained from a woman in her sixties with multiple sclerosis. Sequencing used PBMCs. The rearrangement links TRBV7-3 to TRBJ2-1; the D is unclear. The CDR3, as DNA: TGTGCCAGCAGCTTAGGGTTCTACAATGAGCAGTTCTTC. Its translation: CASSLGFYNEQFF.